The clone carrying this T cell receptor beta chain was found once. The antigen is undetermined. Looked up from germline, CDR1 is GTSNPN and CDR2 is SVGIG (reference sequence). The V gene lost 0 bases and the J gene lost 4 bases, with 9 bases spanning the gap. The CDR3 runs 13 residues. ViraFEST expansion of antigen-specific CD4+ T cells with viral peptide pools preceded sequencing. It was after nine to ten days of culture that CD4+ T cells were isolated. Vaccinees lacked prior SARS-CoV-2 infection and tested negative for nucleocapsid antibodies. The data are from a study of vaccination effects on CD4 cells after COVID-19. Findings and limits, study-wide: Infection- and vaccine-induced clones contracted markedly late after vaccination. Only 1 of 255 vaccine-induced clones from healthy vaccinees cross-reacted with common cold coronaviruses. The study enrolled few convalescent patients and sampled no early post-infection timepoints.

Sequencing was performed with immunoSEQ multiplex PCR; in TCRdb, only in-frame clones are kept and a portion is missing. The table has approximately 40,000 clones, around 67% seen once. The receptor comes from a human donor who received a COVID-19 vaccine. Specimen: CD4+ T cells from PBMCs cultured with SARS-CoV-2 spike peptides, collected before COVID-19 vaccination. The chain joins TRBV30 to TRBJ1-2, with unresolved D. CDR3 sequence reads: CAWSVRVTYGYTF. CDR3 DNA sequence: TGTGCCTGGAGTGTACGGGTCACCTATGGCTACACCTTC.